Reported below is one T cell receptor (beta chain). Its antigen is currently unknown. The TCR beta CDR3 regions underwent amplification using RNA transcripts as the source. HTBI primers drove first-round RT-PCR of the TCR CDR3. TCRdb independently ran MiXCR on the multiplex PCR reads; one entry per CDR3 protein. The table shows hundreds of thousands of distinct CDR3 sequences, with approximately 25% occurring only once. Disease lasting under 3 months, a NOSPECS grade of at least 4, and a Clinical Activity Score of at least 3 were features of the ophthalmopathy patients. PBMCs came from 9 to 10 ml fresh peripheral blood. These data come from a study of T cells in Graves' hyperthyroidism and ophthalmopathy. About the research overall: Peripheral blood samples were taken at initial diagnosis, prior to any treatment. Points from the study as a whole: Most thyroid clonotypes expanded above 0.001 appeared in blood too.

V shed 6 bases and J shed 5 bases, with 10 bases lying between them. Per germline, CDR1 MDHEN and CDR2 SYDVKM. This CDR3 is 12 amino acids long. The TCR originated in a young woman with Graves' ophthalmopathy. Sequencing was done on a sample of blood. The gene calls are TRBV28 and TRBJ2-5; D gene uncertain. CDR3 loop: CASRANGETQYF. The DNA of the CDR3 is TGTGCCAGCAGGGCCAATGGGGAGACCCAGTACTTC.